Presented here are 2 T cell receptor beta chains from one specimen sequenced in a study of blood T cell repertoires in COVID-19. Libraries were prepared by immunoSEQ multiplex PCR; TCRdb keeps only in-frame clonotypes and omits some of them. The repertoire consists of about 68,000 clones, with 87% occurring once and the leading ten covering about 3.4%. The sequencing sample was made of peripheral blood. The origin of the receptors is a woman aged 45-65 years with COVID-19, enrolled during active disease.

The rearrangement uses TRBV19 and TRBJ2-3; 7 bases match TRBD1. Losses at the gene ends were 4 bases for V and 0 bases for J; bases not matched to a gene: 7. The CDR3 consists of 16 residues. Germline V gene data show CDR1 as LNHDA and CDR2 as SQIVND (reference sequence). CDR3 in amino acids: CASSRNTGVSTDTQYF. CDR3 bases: TGTGCCAGTAGTAGAAACACAGGGGTCAGCACAGATACGCAGTATTTT.

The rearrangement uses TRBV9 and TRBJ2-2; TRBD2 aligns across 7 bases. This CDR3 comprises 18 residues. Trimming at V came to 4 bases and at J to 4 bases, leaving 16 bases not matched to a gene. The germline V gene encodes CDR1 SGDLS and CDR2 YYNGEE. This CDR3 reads CASSLALGGRRGTGELFF. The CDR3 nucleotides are TGTGCCAGCAGCCTAGCCCTGGGCGGGAGAAGAGGCACCGGGGAGCTGTTTTTT.